This T cell receptor (beta chain) appears in the sequencing data of a study of blood T cell repertoires in COVID-19. Study-wide background: PBMCs, B-cell-depleted T cells, or T cells provided the cDNA or gDNA that made up the material.

This CDR3 has 14 residues. Looked up from germline, CDR1 is SGHTA and CDR2 is FQGNSA. V lost 1 base and J 2 bases, leaving 8 bases between the germline ends. In the study's own analysis: Counts of nucleated cells, estimated from reference gene primer amplification, were obtained. This table comes from immunoSEQ multiplex PCR, and its TCRdb copy is limited to in-frame clones, with some not included. V, J and clone size are taken as reported in that table, and D and trimming were inferred from the DNA itself. The sample comprises approximately 100,000 clones, approximately 85% of which are singletons, and about 6.3% rests with the top ten.

Sequencing used peripheral blood. The chain combines TRBV7-2 with TRBJ1-1; D perhaps matches TRBD1 (5 bases). The receptor was isolated from a woman aged 55-69 years with acute or convalescent COVID-19. This CDR3 reads CASSLVTGNTEAFF. As DNA, the CDR3 is TGTGCCAGCAGCTTAGTTACAGGAAACACTGAAGCTTTCTTT.